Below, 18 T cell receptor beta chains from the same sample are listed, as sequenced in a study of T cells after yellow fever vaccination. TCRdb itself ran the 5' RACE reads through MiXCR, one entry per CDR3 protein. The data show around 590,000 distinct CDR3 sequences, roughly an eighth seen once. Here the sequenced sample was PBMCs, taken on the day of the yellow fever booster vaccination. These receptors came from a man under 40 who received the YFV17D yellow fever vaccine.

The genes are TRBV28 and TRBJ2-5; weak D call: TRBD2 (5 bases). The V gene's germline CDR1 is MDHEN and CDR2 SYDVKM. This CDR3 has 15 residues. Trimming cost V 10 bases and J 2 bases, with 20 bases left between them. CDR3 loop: CAIQLSRGTQETQYF. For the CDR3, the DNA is TGTGCCATACAACTGAGTCGGGGTACACAAGAGACCCAGTACTTC. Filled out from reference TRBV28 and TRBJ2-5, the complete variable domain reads DVKVTQSSRYLVKRTGEKVFLECVQDMDHENMFWYRQDPGLGLRLIYFSYDVKMKEKGDIPEGYSVSREKKERFSLILESASTNQTSMYLCAIQLSRGTQETQYFGPGTRLLVL.

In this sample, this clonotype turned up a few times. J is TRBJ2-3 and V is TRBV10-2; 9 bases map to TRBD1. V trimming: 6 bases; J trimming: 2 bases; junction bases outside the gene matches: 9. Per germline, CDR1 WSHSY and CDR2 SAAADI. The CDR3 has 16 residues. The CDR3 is CASSAITGGLTDTQYF. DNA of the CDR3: TGCGCCAGCAGCGCAATAACAGGGGGCCTCACAGATACGCAGTATTTT.

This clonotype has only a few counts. CDR3 nucleotides: TGTGCCAGCAGCCCCCAAAAAGTTGAAGAGACCCAGTACTTC. Translated: CASSPQKVEETQYF. This sequence joins TRBV9 and TRBJ2-5; D remains ambiguous. Germline values: CDR1 SGDLS, CDR2 YYNGEE. The CDR3 runs 14 residues. The germline V and J ends were trimmed by 4 bases and 3 bases, with 13 bases remaining between them.

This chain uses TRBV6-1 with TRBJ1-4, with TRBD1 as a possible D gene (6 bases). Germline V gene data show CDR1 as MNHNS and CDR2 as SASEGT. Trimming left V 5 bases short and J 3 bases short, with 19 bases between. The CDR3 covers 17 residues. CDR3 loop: CASSQRGGGPPNEKLFF. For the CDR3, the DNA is TGTGCCAGCAGTCAGAGAGGGGGGGGACCCCCTAATGAAAAACTGTTTTTT.

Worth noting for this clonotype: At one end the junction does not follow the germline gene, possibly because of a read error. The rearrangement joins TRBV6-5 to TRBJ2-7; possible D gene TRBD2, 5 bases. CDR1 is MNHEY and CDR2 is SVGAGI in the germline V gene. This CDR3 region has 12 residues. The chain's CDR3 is CASSAAGYGQYF. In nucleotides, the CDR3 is TGTGCCAGCAGTGCCGCGGGTTACGGGCAGTACTTC.

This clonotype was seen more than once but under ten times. CDR3 sequence (DNA): TGCGCCAGCAGCCCACAGGGGATAAGGGTAGTCGGCAATCAGCCCCAGCATTTT. Residues: CASSPQGIRVVGNQPQHF. The rearrangement joins TRBV10-1 to TRBJ1-5; 7 nucleotides line up with TRBD1. Germline loops: CDR1 WNHNN, CDR2 SYGVQD (reference sequence). The CDR3 runs to 18 residues. V lost 6 bases, J lost 2 bases, and 16 bases stayed unmatched.

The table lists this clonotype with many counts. The CDR3 sequence: CASSGQGGTEAFF. Here the CDR3 DNA reads TGCGCCAGCTCCGGACAGGGGGGCACTGAAGCTTTCTTT. The chain links TRBV5-1 to TRBJ1-1, with 10 bases matching TRBD1. Germline V gene sequence: CDR1 SGHRS, CDR2 YFSETQ. V dropped 7 bases and J dropped 4; count of bases not matched to a gene: 4. The CDR3 runs to 13 residues.

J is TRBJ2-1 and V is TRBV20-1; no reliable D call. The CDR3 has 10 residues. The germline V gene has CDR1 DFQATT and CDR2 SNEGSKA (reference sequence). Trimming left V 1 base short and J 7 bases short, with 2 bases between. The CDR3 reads CSARANEQFF. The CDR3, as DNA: TGCAGTGCTAGAGCGAATGAGCAGTTCTTC.

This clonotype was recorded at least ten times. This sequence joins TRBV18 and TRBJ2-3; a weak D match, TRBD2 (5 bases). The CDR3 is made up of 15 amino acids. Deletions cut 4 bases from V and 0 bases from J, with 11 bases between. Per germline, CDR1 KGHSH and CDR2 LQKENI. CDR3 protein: CASSLPAASTDTQYF. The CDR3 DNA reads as TGTGCCAGCTCACTGCCAGCGGCTAGCACAGATACGCAGTATTTT.

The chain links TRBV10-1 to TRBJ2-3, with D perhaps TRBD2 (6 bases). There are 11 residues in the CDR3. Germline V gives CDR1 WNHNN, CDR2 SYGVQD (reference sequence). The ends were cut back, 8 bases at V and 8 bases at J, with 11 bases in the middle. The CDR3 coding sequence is TGCGCCAGCGGGATCGGGGGTACGCAGTATTTT. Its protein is CASGIGGTQYF.

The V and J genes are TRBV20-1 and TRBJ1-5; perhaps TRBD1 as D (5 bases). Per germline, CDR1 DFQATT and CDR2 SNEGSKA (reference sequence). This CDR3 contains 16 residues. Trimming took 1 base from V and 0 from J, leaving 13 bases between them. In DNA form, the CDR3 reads TGCAGTGCTAGAGTCCGCGGGGCTTATAGCAATCAGCCCCAGCATTTT. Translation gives CSARVRGAYSNQPQHF.

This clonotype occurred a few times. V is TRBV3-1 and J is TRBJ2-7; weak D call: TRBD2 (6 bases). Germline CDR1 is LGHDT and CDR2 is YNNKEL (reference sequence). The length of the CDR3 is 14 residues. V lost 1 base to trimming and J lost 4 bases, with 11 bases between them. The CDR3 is CASSQGSGWYEQYF. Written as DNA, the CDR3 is TGTGCCAGCAGCCAAGGAAGCGGGTGGTACGAGCAGTACTTC.

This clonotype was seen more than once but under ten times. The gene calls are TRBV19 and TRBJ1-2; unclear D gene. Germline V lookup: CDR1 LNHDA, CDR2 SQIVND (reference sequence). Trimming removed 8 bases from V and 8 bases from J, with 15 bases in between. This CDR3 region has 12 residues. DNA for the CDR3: TGTGCCAGTGGCCCGAGGGAGGCCGGCTACACCTTC. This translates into CASGPREAGYTF.

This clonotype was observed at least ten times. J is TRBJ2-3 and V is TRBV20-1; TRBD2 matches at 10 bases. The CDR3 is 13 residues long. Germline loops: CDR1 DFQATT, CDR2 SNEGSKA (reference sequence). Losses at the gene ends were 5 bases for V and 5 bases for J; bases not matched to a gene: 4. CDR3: CSAELAGRDTQYF. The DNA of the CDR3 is TGCAGTGCTGAACTAGCGGGGAGAGATACGCAGTATTTT.

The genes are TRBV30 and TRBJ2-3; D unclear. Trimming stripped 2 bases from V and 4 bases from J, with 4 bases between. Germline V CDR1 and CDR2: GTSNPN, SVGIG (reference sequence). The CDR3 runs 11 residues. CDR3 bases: TGTGCCTGGAGTCTAGCAGATACGCAGTATTTT. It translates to CAWSLADTQYF.

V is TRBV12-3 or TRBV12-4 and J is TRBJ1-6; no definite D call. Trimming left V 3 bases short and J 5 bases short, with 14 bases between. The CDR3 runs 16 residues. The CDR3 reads CASSFDRPRNNSPLHF. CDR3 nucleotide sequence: TGTGCCAGCAGTTTTGATCGTCCAAGGAATAATTCACCCCTCCACTTT.

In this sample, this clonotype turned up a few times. The DNA of the CDR3 is TGTGCCAGCAGCTTGAGTGGAGCCCGGATAGAGACCCAGTACTTC. This encodes CASSLSGARIETQYF. This rearrangement joins TRBV7-2 to TRBJ2-5; no reliable D call. The length of the CDR3 is 15 residues. Deletions cut 3 bases from V and 4 bases from J, with 15 bases between. Germline V gene data show CDR1 as SGHTA and CDR2 as FQGNSA.

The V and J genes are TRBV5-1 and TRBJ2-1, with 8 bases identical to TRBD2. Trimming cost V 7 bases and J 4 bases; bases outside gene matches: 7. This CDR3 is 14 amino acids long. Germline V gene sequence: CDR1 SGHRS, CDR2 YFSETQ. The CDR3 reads CASGGGRLYNEQFF. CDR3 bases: TGCGCCAGCGGGGGCGGGAGGTTGTACAATGAGCAGTTCTTC.